One sample yielded the 21 T cell receptor beta chains listed below, sequenced in a study of CD8+CD57+ T cells in acquired aplastic anemia. The template for TCR beta VDJ and CDR3 sequence profiling was genomic DNA. TCRdb re-called the reads with MiXCR, one entry per CDR3 protein. The data show some 190,000 distinct CDR3 sequences, with less than 55% seen just once and 2.9% held by the top ten. The specimen was sorted CD4+, CD8+, or CD8+CD57+ T cells (not recorded which) from PBMCs. Receptors originate from a human donor in good health.

This clonotype was detected only once. A read error may account for a junction end that differs from germline. CDR3 coding DNA: TGTGCCACTAAGGAGGCGGCTCCACCCCTCCGCTTT. Amino acids: CATKEAAPPLRF. V usage is TRBV10-3 and J usage is TRBJ1-6; D not certain. The germline V gene has CDR1 ENHRY and CDR2 SYGVKD. This CDR3 region has 12 residues.

V is TRBV7-8 and J is TRBJ1-4; D is uncertain. There are 15 residues in the CDR3. From germline, CDR1 is SGHVS and CDR2 FQNEAQ. Trimming took 5 bases from V and 3 from J, leaving 13 bases between them. The CDR3 DNA is TGTGCCAGCAGCCCCCTAGGAGATCCTAATGAAAAACTGTTTTTT. Residues: CASSPLGDPNEKLFF.

This chain uses TRBV19 with TRBJ1-3, with unresolved D. V was shortened by 3 bases and J by 4 bases, with 1 base between the two germline ends. CDR3 length: 11 amino acids. Germline V gene lookup returns CDR1 LNHDA and CDR2 SQIVND (reference sequence). The CDR3 DNA reads as TGTGCCAGTAGTATGGGAAACACCATATATTTT. As protein: CASSMGNTIYF.

The chain recombines TRBV10-3 with TRBJ2-5, with no clear D. The V end was cut by 0 bases, the J end by 3 bases, with 8 bases between. The CDR3 contains 14 residues. CDR1 is ENHRY and CDR2 is SYGVKD in the germline V gene. The CDR3 loop reads CAISESKGKETQYF. The CDR3 DNA follows: TGTGCCATCAGTGAGTCGAAGGGTAAAGAGACCCAGTACTTC.

The sample holds a few counts of this clonotype. The rearrangement uses TRBV20-1 and TRBJ1-2; possibly TRBD1 for D (6 bases). V was pared by 3 bases and J by 3 bases, with 11 bases between. The CDR3 has 13 residues. Germline assignment: CDR1 DFQATT and CDR2 SNEGSKA (reference sequence). This CDR3 reads CSASSTGDYGYTF. The CDR3, as DNA: TGCAGTGCTAGCTCGACAGGAGACTATGGCTACACCTTC.

The V call is TRBV9, the J call TRBJ2-1, with a possible D match to TRBD2 (6 bases). CDR3 length: 15 amino acids. Germline lookup yields CDR1 SGDLS and CDR2 YYNGEE. V lost 3 bases and J lost 12, with 22 bases in between. The CDR3 DNA reads as TGTGCCAGCAGCGCGGCGGGGCCTAGCACAGATACGCAGTTCTTC. It encodes CASSAAGPSTDTQFF.

In its sample, this clonotype was seen many times. CDR3 sequence: CASSLYGRGNTEAFF. DNA for the CDR3: TGTGCCAGCAGCTTATATGGCAGGGGGAACACTGAAGCTTTCTTT. The chain uses TRBV7-2 and TRBJ1-1; a weak D match, TRBD1 (6 bases). V lost 2 bases and J lost 1, with 11 bases in between. The CDR3 has 15 residues. Germline lookup yields CDR1 SGHTA and CDR2 FQGNSA.

The chain combines TRBV11-1 with TRBJ2-6; TRBD1 aligns across 9 bases. The CDR3 runs to 17 residues. With 5 bases clipped from V and 0 bases from J, the junction kept 5 bases outside the gene matches. The germline gives CDR1 SGHAT, CDR2 FQDESV (reference sequence). The CDR3 protein is CASSPGTGLSGANVLTF. For the CDR3, the DNA is TGTGCCAGCAGCCCCGGGACAGGGCTCTCTGGGGCCAACGTCCTGACTTTC.

The chain has TRBV15 and TRBJ2-7; 11 bases map to TRBD1. CDR3 size: 15 residues. Germline CDR1 and CDR2: LNHNV and YYDKDF (reference sequence). With 3 bases clipped from V and 1 base from J, the junction kept 2 bases outside the gene matches. CDR3 coding DNA: TGTGCCACCAGCAGCGGGACAGGGGGTTCCTACGAGCAGTACTTC. Translated, it gives CATSSGTGGSYEQYF.

This clonotype was observed at least ten times. This chain joins TRBV7-9 and TRBJ2-2; TRBD1 matches 8 bases. CDR1 is SEHNR, CDR2 FQNEAQ, per germline (reference sequence). Germline trimming cut 6 bases from V and 2 bases from J; bases unmatched to any gene: 8. This CDR3 spans 16 amino acids. CDR3 nucleotide sequence: TGTGCCAGCAGTTCCTCCGACAGGGGTAACACCGGGGAGCTGTTTTTT. It yields the protein CASSSSDRGNTGELFF.

The chain links TRBV7-3 to TRBJ2-4; D not certain. The V end was cut by 5 bases, the J end by 9 bases, with 8 bases between. The CDR3 contains 11 residues. Germline V lookup: CDR1 SGHTA, CDR2 FQGTGA. CDR3 in DNA: TGTGCCAGCAGCGTCAGTGGCATTCAGTACTTC. The encoded protein is CASSVSGIQYF.

CDR3 sequence reads: CASSHTLDRVYNEQFF. DNA for the CDR3: TGTGCCAGCAGCCACACCTTGGACAGGGTTTACAATGAGCAGTTCTTC. The rearrangement uses TRBV16 and TRBJ2-1, with TRBD1 identical over 8 bases. The V gene's germline CDR1 is KGHSY and CDR2 FQNENV. V lost 3 bases to trimming and J lost 4 bases; unmatched junction nucleotides: 8. The CDR3 totals 16 residues. The variable domain in full, with the rest retrieved from reference TRBV16 and TRBJ2-1, is GEEVAQTPKHLVRGEGQKAKLYCAPIKGHSYVFWYQQVLKNEFKFLISFQNENVFDETGMPKERFSAKCLPNSPCSLEIQATKLEDSAVYFCASSHTLDRVYNEQFFGPGTRLTVL.

This clonotype was counted ten times or more. The chain joins TRBV2 to TRBJ2-2, with 7 bases identical to TRBD2. The CDR3 contains 14 residues. The germline CDR1 and CDR2 sequences are SNHLY and FYNNEI. J was trimmed by 3 bases and V by 7 bases; bases with no gene match: 5. CDR3 nucleotides: TGTGCCAGCACCGGGCTAGCGGACACCGGGGAGCTGTTTTTT. It specifies CASTGLADTGELFF.

The chain couples TRBV10-2 to TRBJ1-2; 10 bases match TRBD1. The J segment lost 6 bases and the V segment lost 2 bases, leaving 6 bases of the junction unmatched. CDR1 is WSHSY and CDR2 is SAAADI in the germline V gene. The CDR3 contains 15 residues. The CDR3 sequence: CASSEGQGVRNGYTF. In nucleotides, the CDR3 is TGCGCCAGCAGTGAGGGACAGGGGGTAAGGAATGGCTACACCTTC.

This clonotype occurred many times. V and J are TRBV5-4 and TRBJ2-7; D might be TRBD1 (6 bases). The CDR3 runs 15 residues. V lost 4 bases, J lost 4 bases, and 18 bases lay in between. Germline V gene data show CDR1 as SGHNT and CDR2 as YYREEE (reference sequence). CDR3 sequence (DNA): TGTGCCAGCAGCGTACAGGGTCGAAGCGTATACGAGCAGTACTTC. Its protein is CASSVQGRSVYEQYF.

This chain connects TRBV30 to TRBJ1-5; maybe TRBD1 (5 bases). The germline V gene has CDR1 GTSNPN and CDR2 SVGIG (reference sequence). Trimming shortened V by 3 bases and J by 3 bases, and 9 bases separated the two germline ends. This CDR3 has 13 residues. CDR3 in amino acids: CAWSRGDNQPQHF. The CDR3 DNA reads as TGTGCCTGGAGCCGGGGCGACAATCAGCCCCAGCATTTT.

J is TRBJ2-1 and V is TRBV10-3; 9 bases fit TRBD1. Germline values: CDR1 ENHRY, CDR2 SYGVKD. This CDR3 contains 15 residues. The trim removed 8 bases at V and 5 bases at J, leaving 10 bases unmatched. CDR3 amino acids: CAIRLGDRDNNEQFF. The CDR3, as DNA: TGTGCCATCCGCCTAGGGGACAGGGACAACAATGAGCAGTTCTTC.

This clonotype was seen a handful of times. CDR3 sequence reads: CASSPSQGARDEQYF. The CDR3, as DNA: TGTGCCAGCTCACCATCGCAGGGGGCTCGCGACGAGCAGTACTTC. V is TRBV18 and J is TRBJ2-7; 8 bases match TRBD1. CDR3 size: 15 residues. V gave up 2 bases and J gave up 5 bases; unmatched junction bases: 8. CDR1 is KGHSH and CDR2 is LQKENI in the germline V gene.

This clonotype turned up a few times. This chain uses TRBV19 with TRBJ1-5, with D possibly being TRBD1 (5 bases). The CDR3 runs to 15 residues. CDR1 is LNHDA and CDR2 is SQIVND in the germline V gene (reference sequence). Trimming removed 3 bases at V and 4 bases at J, with 13 bases between. This CDR3 is CASSIVPGSNQPQHF. DNA of the CDR3: TGTGCCAGTAGTATTGTCCCAGGGTCGAATCAGCCCCAGCATTTT.

The chain employs TRBV11-1 and TRBJ2-4; 14 bases map to TRBD2. Germline V CDR1 and CDR2: SGHAT, FQDESV (reference sequence). This CDR3 is 18 amino acids long. J lost 0 bases, V lost 5 bases, and 6 bases had no gene match. The DNA of the CDR3 is TGTGCCAGCAGCCGCTGGACTAGCGGGAGGTTAGCCAAAAACATTCAGTACTTC. Its translation is CASSRWTSGRLAKNIQYF. Full variable domain (outside the CDR3, taken from reference TRBV11-1 and TRBJ2-4): EAEVAQSPRYKITEKSQAVAFWCDPISGHATLYWYRQILGQGPELLVQFQDESVVDDSQLPKDRFSAERLKGVDSTLKIQPAELGDSAMYLCASSRWTSGRLAKNIQYFGAGTRLSVL.

This clonotype was observed at least ten times. The DNA for the CDR3 is TGTGCCAGCAGCCAAGGGGCCTACGGGGGAACTAACTATGGCTACACCTTC. Residues: CASSQGAYGGTNYGYTF. The genes are TRBV4-2 and TRBJ1-2, with a possible D match to TRBD1 (5 bases). The CDR3 length is 17 residues. In germline, CDR1 is LGHNA, CDR2 YNFKEQ. Trimming removed 1 base at V and 0 bases at J, with 15 bases between.